This T cell receptor (beta chain) was documented in a study of T cell responses to AZD1222 COVID-19 vaccine. Points from the study as a whole: Spike was spanned by vaccine-associated CD4 TCRs, with dominance at 160-218 and 743-854. Baseline serology detected seropositivity in only a handful of AZD1222 recipients. Donors in the cohort were predominantly white British and more often female, and clonal diversity was possibly underestimated. Nearly half of spike-specific TCRs reportedly go after variant regions that carry no mutations.

About this clone: Its antigen is unknown.

Repertoires were generated with immunoSEQ multiplex PCR, while TCRdb's copy carries only in-frame clones and drops some. Among 200,000 to 250,000 clones, about 95% were seen once, and the ten largest hold over 1.5%. Germline CDR1 reads MDHEN; CDR2 reads SYDVKM. With 2 bases removed from V and 3 bases from J, the gap between germline ends came to 14 bases. The CDR3 contains 15 residues. The chain couples TRBV28 to TRBJ2-7; no clear D. The sample was peripheral blood, taken 28 days after the second dose of the MenACWY control vaccine. The receptor was isolated from an adult who received the MenACWY meningococcal vaccine as a control. As DNA, the CDR3 is TGTGCCAGCAGTTTAGAGCCGAGCCTGTTCTACGAGCAGTACTTC. Protein sequence: CASSLEPSLFYEQYF.